This T cell receptor (beta chain) derives from a study of cytotoxic CD8 clonotypes in ibrutinib-treated CLL. Study-level background: Response samples were obtained once patients had received a median approximately 11 months of treatment, range 6 to 36. Findings and caveats of the study: The public clonotypes identified were infrequent and showed contraction or stability on treatment.

Per germline, CDR1 LGHNA and CDR2 YSLEER. V lost 0 bases and J lost 2; bases outside the gene matches: 6. This CDR3 has 16 amino acids. Genomic DNA in a quantity of 2 to 2.5 micrograms was derived from cryopreserved PBMCs for TCR beta libraries. Clones were read by immunoSEQ multiplex PCR, and TCRdb kept only the in-frame ones, dropping some. The sample includes about 130,000 clones, 60% to 85% seen only once; the top ten take just over 5%. In the case of this clone: What it binds is unknown.

V is TRBV4-3 and J is TRBJ1-2, with 7 positions matching TRBD1. Sequences were derived from PBMCs, sampled after 24 months of ibrutinib treatment. The sequence was collected from a human donor with chronic lymphocytic leukemia. CDR3 in DNA: TGCGCCAGCAGCCAAGAGATGACAGGGCTAAACTATGGCTACACCTTC. Translated: CASSQEMTGLNYGYTF.